These T cell receptor beta chains were read from a single sample in a study of human T cells and chemical hapten exposure. A single record per CDR3 protein comes from TCRdb applying MiXCR to the RACE reads. The repertoire includes over 150,000 distinct CDR3 sequences, around a quarter of them detected once, and roughly 2.2% sits in the top ten. This sample comprised whole blood, obtained in connection with sensitization to the hapten diphenylcyclopropenone (DPC). These receptors all come from a young woman with alopecia areata. Some clones in this sample may be carry-over from other donors' samples. Each CDR3 is given with its conserved first and last residue. Fields, in order: V gene, J gene, CDR3 length, D gene, clone size, CDR3 DNA, CDR3 protein. D genes are given only for firm matches. A row's size may be missing; if present it is once, few, many or a size class.

TRBV15,TRBJ2-5,15,TRBD2,.,TGTGCCACCAGCAGAGTGACTAGCGGGAAAGAGACCCAGTACTTC,CATSRVTSGKETQYF
TRBV5-5,TRBJ2-4,15,TRBD2,few,TGTGCCAGCAGCACATTAGCGGGGGTGTTAAACATTCAGTACTTC,CASSTLAGVLNIQYF
TRBV29-1,TRBJ2-2,12,.,.,TGCAGCGTTGAAAAGGGCTCCGGGGAGCTGTTTTTT,CSVEKGSGELFF
TRBV11-2,TRBJ2-5,13,TRBD2,.,TGTGCCAGCAGCACCCGGGGGGGAGAGACCCAGTACTTC,CASSTRGGETQYF
TRBV4-3,TRBJ2-7,13,.,.,TGCGCCAGCAGCCAAACTAGCTCGAGAGAGCAGTACTTC,CASSQTSSREQYF
TRBV18,TRBJ2-7,14,.,once,TGTGCCAGCTCACCTGGGGGGCCCCATTACGAGCAGTACTTC,CASSPGGPHYEQYF
TRBV3-1,TRBJ2-3,16,TRBD2,.,TGTGCCAGCAGCCTCCTAGCGGGGGGGCGGTCGTATACGCAGTATTTT,CASSLLAGGRSYTQYF
TRBV5-1,TRBJ1-4,16,.,.,TGCGCCAGCAGCTTTCCGAGGCCTTCGGGAATTGAAAAACTGTTTTTT,CASSFPRPSGIEKLFF
TRBV20-1,TRBJ2-1,11,.,once,TGCAGTGCTAGTAGCCACAATGAGCAGTTCTTC,CSASSHNEQFF
TRBV20-1,TRBJ2-2,15,.,.,TGCAGTGCTAGAGATCCGGGGCGGCACACCGGGGAGCTGTTTTTT,CSARDPGRHTGELFF
TRBV20-1,TRBJ2-5,15,.,.,TGCAGTGCTCGATCCCATGGTGGTAAACAAGAGACCCAGTACTTC,CSARSHGGKQETQYF